A single sample gave rise to the 29 T cell receptor beta chains below, sequenced in a study of T cell repertoires in cytomegalovirus infection. From the reads, TCRdb called clonotypes with MiXCR, one entry per CDR3 protein. The table records about 500,000 distinct CDR3 sequences, 30% to 40% of them present only once. No cognate antigen is known for these TCRs. The starting material was cultured PBMCs, obtained from culture after CMV antigen stimulation. These receptors were taken from a human donor in good health (CMV status not recorded). Some clones in this sample may be carry-over from other donors' samples.

This clonotype was recorded only once. The chain is built from TRBV18 and TRBJ1-2; 9 bases match TRBD1. With V trimmed by 3 bases and J by 4 bases, 6 bases remained unmatched. The CDR3 sequence is 15 residues long. Germline CDR1 KGHSH, CDR2 LQKENI. CDR3 sequence reads: CASSPQRDRVYGYTF. The CDR3 nucleotides read TGTGCCAGCTCACCCCAGAGGGACAGGGTCTATGGCTACACCTTC.

This sequence joins TRBV7-6 and TRBJ2-7, with TRBD1 matching over 7 bases. This CDR3 contains 13 residues. J gave up 3 bases and V 5 bases, and 4 bases lay outside the gene matches. Germline V gene lookup returns CDR1 SGHVS and CDR2 FNYEAQ. Here the CDR3 reads CASSQTGYYEQYF. The CDR3 DNA reads as TGTGCCAGCAGCCAGACAGGGTACTACGAGCAGTACTTC.

This chain connects TRBV11-2 to TRBJ1-5; tentative D call: TRBD1 (6 bases). In germline, CDR1 is SGHAT, CDR2 FQNNGV. The CDR3 is 15 residues long. With 4 bases removed from V and 3 bases from J, the gap between germline ends came to 13 bases. CDR3 in amino acids: CASSSGQSNNQPQHF. CDR3 DNA sequence: TGTGCCAGCAGCTCCGGACAGTCCAACAATCAGCCCCAGCATTTT.

The chain recombines TRBV11-3 with TRBJ2-1; possible D gene TRBD1, 5 bases. Germline CDR1 SGHNT, CDR2 YENEEA. This CDR3 is 16 amino acids long. Trimming cost V 0 bases and J 4 bases, with 13 bases left between them. The CDR3 here is CASSLEGTRDYNEQFF. Written as DNA, the CDR3 is TGTGCCAGCAGCTTAGAAGGTACCAGGGATTACAATGAGCAGTTCTTC.

The sample holds many counts of this clonotype. The V call is TRBV7-2, the J call TRBJ2-1; D gene uncertain. V was trimmed by 2 bases and J by 4 bases, leaving 6 bases between them. This CDR3 region has 13 residues. The germline V gene encodes CDR1 SGHTA and CDR2 FQGNSA. As DNA, the CDR3 is TGTGCCAGCAGCTTACTCCGGTACAATGAGCAGTTCTTC. It translates to CASSLLRYNEQFF. Supplemented by reference TRBV7-2 and TRBJ2-1, the full variable domain reads GAGVSQSPSNKVTEKGKDVELRCDPISGHTALYWYRQSLGQGLEFLIYFQGNSAPDKSGLPSDRFSAERTGGSVSTLTIQRTQQEDSAVYLCASSLLRYNEQFFGPGTRLTVL.

This clonotype was detected once. The chain has TRBV12-3 or TRBV12-4 and TRBJ2-1; TRBD2 agrees at 10 bases. The CDR3 is 15 amino acids. After removal of 3 bases from V and 8 bases from J, the junction contained 7 bases not matched to a gene. CDR3 in amino acids: CASSLASGSKDEQFF. The CDR3, as DNA: TGTGCCAGCAGTTTGGCTAGCGGGAGTAAAGATGAGCAGTTCTTC.

The genes are TRBV18 and TRBJ1-1, with D unresolved. Trimming pared 5 bases from V and 5 bases from J, leaving 12 bases between. CDR3 length: 13 residues. Germline loops: CDR1 KGHSH, CDR2 LQKENI. The CDR3 DNA reads as TGTGCCAGCTCATACTCAAGTGAGACTGAAGCTTTCTTT. Translated, it gives CASSYSSETEAFF.

This chain uses TRBV11-2 with TRBJ2-1, with 13 nucleotides matching TRBD2. The length of the CDR3 is 16 residues. Germline V lookup: CDR1 SGHAT, CDR2 FQNNGV. Losses at the gene ends were 5 bases for V and 7 bases for J; bases not matched to a gene: 8. The CDR3 loop is CASSPGTSGNINEQFF. In DNA, the CDR3 is TGTGCCAGCAGCCCCGGGACTAGCGGGAATATTAATGAGCAGTTCTTC.

The V and J genes are TRBV27 and TRBJ1-1, with D unclear. CDR3 length equals 15 residues. Deletions cut 5 bases from V and 4 bases from J, with 17 bases between. Germline CDR1 reads MNHEY; CDR2 reads SMNVEV (reference sequence). The DNA for the CDR3 is TGTGCCAGCAGTCCTCAGACCGGTCGGGGCACTGAAGCTTTCTTT. Encoded protein: CASSPQTGRGTEAFF.

The chain uses TRBV28 and TRBJ2-1; D possibly matches TRBD1 or TRBD2 (5 bases each). The V end was cut by 5 bases, the J end by 5 bases, with 16 bases between. The CDR3 covers 15 residues. Germline V lookup: CDR1 MDHEN, CDR2 SYDVKM. The DNA of the CDR3 is TGTGCCAGCAGTCTCCAAAGGGACCGCGACAATGAGCAGTTCTTC. Protein: CASSLQRDRDNEQFF.

The rearrangement links TRBV6-2 or TRBV6-3 to TRBJ1-5, with a weak D call TRBD1 (5 bases). With 6 bases removed from V and 7 bases from J, the gap between germline ends came to 19 bases. The CDR3 spans 15 residues. Germline V gene data show CDR1 as MNHEY and CDR2 as SVGEGT. The CDR3 region has the DNA TGTGCCAGCAGACAGTTAGTCCTCTACAGGCAGCCCCAGCATTTT. Residues: CASRQLVLYRQPQHF.

This clonotype was picked up a small number of times. V usage is TRBV29-1 and J usage is TRBJ2-3, with 9 bases lining up with TRBD1. J was trimmed by 1 base and V by 5 bases; bases with no gene match: 4. Germline lookup yields CDR1 SQVTM and CDR2 ANQGSEA. The CDR3 is 14 amino acids. CDR3 nucleotides: TGCAGCGTTTCGAGGACAGGGGGCACAGATACGCAGTATTTT. This gives the protein CSVSRTGGTDTQYF.

This chain joins TRBV7-2 and TRBJ2-4, with D possibly TRBD2 on 6 matching bases. Germline CDR1 reads SGHTA; CDR2 reads FQGNSA. The CDR3 is 13 amino acids. Trimming took off 6 bases at V and 9 bases at J, with 15 bases between the two ends. CDR3 residues: CASSSSDGGIQYF. The CDR3 DNA follows: TGTGCCAGCAGTTCCTCAGACGGGGGCATTCAGTACTTC.

The chain uses TRBV29-1 and TRBJ2-1, with TRBD2 matching over 7 bases. The V segment lost 0 bases and the J segment 8 bases; nucleotides outside the gene matches: 22. CDR3 length: 19 amino acids. Germline values: CDR1 SQVTM, CDR2 ANQGSEA. CDR3 loop: CSVEDRSVWEGRFIDEQFF. CDR3 bases: TGCAGCGTTGAAGATCGATCCGTGTGGGAGGGCCGGTTTATCGATGAGCAGTTCTTC.

In its sample, this clonotype was seen many times. This chain links TRBV6-5 with TRBJ1-1; a possible D gene is TRBD1 (5 bases). The CDR3 contains 13 residues. V was trimmed by 1 base and J by 5 bases, leaving 8 bases between them. CDR1 and CDR2 from the germline V gene are MNHEY and SVGAGI. The CDR3 DNA is TGTGCCAGCAGTTACTTGGGACGGACTGAAGCTTTCTTT. It encodes CASSYLGRTEAFF.

The CDR3 here is CASSIAGSNTEAFF. CDR3 coding DNA: TGTGCCAGTAGTATAGCGGGATCGAACACTGAAGCTTTCTTT. V is TRBV19 and J is TRBJ1-1, with D unresolved. The CDR3 runs 14 residues. Germline lookup yields CDR1 LNHDA and CDR2 SQIVND (reference sequence). The ends were cut back, 1 base at V and 1 base at J, with 7 bases in the middle. Filled out from reference TRBV19 and TRBJ1-1, the complete variable domain reads DGGITQSPKYLFRKEGQNVTLSCEQNLNHDAMYWYRQDPGQGLRLIYYSQIVNDFQKGDIAEGYSVSREKKESFPLTVTSAQKNPTAFYLCASSIAGSNTEAFFGQGTRLTVV.

The sample holds many counts of this clonotype. J is TRBJ2-1 and V is TRBV7-2; 8 positions match TRBD2. V dropped 1 base and J dropped 6; count of bases not matched to a gene: 5. Germline V gives CDR1 SGHTA, CDR2 FQGNSA. This CDR3 has 15 amino acids. The CDR3 region is CASSLDGRGGNEQFF. The CDR3 DNA sequence: TGTGCCAGCAGCTTAGACGGGAGGGGCGGCAATGAGCAGTTCTTC.

The J gene is TRBJ2-1, the V gene TRBV30; TRBD2 matches 8 bases. The CDR3 covers 13 residues. Trimming removed 8 bases from V and 6 bases from J; junction bases left unmatched: 9. Per the germline V gene, CDR1 is GTSNPN and CDR2 is SVGIG (reference sequence). CDR3 protein: CASGREVGNEQFF. The CDR3 DNA reads as TGTGCCAGTGGGCGGGAGGTTGGCAATGAGCAGTTCTTC.

This chain links TRBV27 with TRBJ1-6; D is possibly TRBD1 (6 bases). V dropped 3 bases and J dropped 10 bases, with 16 bases sitting between them. CDR1 is MNHEY, CDR2 SMNVEV, per germline (reference sequence). This CDR3 is built from 15 residues. CDR3 sequence: CASSLQEGGRSPLHF. The CDR3 coding sequence is TGTGCCAGCAGTTTGCAAGAAGGGGGAAGATCACCCCTCCACTTT.

The rearrangement uses TRBV6-2 or TRBV6-3 and TRBJ2-5; the D is unclear. Germline V gives CDR1 MNHEY, CDR2 SVGEGT. V gave up 5 bases and J gave up 2 bases, with 6 bases separating them. CDR3 length: 12 residues. CDR3 loop: CASSRLQETQYF. The CDR3 DNA is TGTGCCAGCAGTAGACTTCAAGAGACCCAGTACTTC.

This rearrangement joins TRBV10-3 to TRBJ2-7; the match to TRBD2 covers 9 bases. The CDR3 has 16 residues. Losses at the gene ends were 2 bases for V and 7 bases for J; bases not matched to a gene: 12. CDR1 and CDR2 from the germline V gene are ENHRY and SYGVKD. CDR3 in amino acids: CAISERLVAGEGEQYV. CDR3 in DNA: TGTGCCATCAGTGAGCGTCTGGTAGCGGGAGAAGGAGAGCAGTACGTC.

Here the CDR3 reads CASSRGLAGFSYEQYV. The CDR3 DNA is TGTGCCAGCAGCCGCGGACTAGCGGGCTTCTCCTACGAGCAGTACGTC. The chain combines TRBV6-1 with TRBJ2-7, with 11 bases lining up with TRBD2. In germline, CDR1 is MNHNS, CDR2 SASEGT. The CDR3 extends over 16 amino acids. The V and J ends lost 6 bases and 0 bases, in that order; junction bases with no gene match: 7.

V is TRBV7-9 and J is TRBJ2-2; TRBD2 matches 8 bases. V was pared by 8 bases and J by 2 bases, with 10 bases of the junction left unmatched. CDR3 length: 16 residues. Germline V gives CDR1 SEHNR, CDR2 FQNEAQ (reference sequence). In nucleotides, the CDR3 is TGTGCCAGCCCAAAGTTTAGCGGGAAAAACACCGGGGAGCTGTTTTTT. It is translated as CASPKFSGKNTGELFF.

V usage is TRBV7-2 and J usage is TRBJ1-1; D is uncertain. The V gene's germline CDR1 is SGHTA and CDR2 FQGNSA. The CDR3 extends over 13 amino acids. The V end lost 4 bases, the J end lost 5 bases, and 11 bases lay between the germline ends. Here the CDR3 DNA reads TGTGCCAGCAGCTCACATCCATTTACTGAAGCTTTCTTT. It codes for CASSSHPFTEAFF.

This rearrangement joins TRBV6-1 to TRBJ2-7; a possible D gene is TRBD2 (5 bases). Germline V gene lookup returns CDR1 MNHNS and CDR2 SASEGT. The V end lost 1 base, the J end lost 3 bases, and 10 bases lay between the germline ends. The length of the CDR3 is 14 residues. The CDR3 nucleotides are TGTGCCAGCAGTGAAGGCGGGCCGAACTACGAGCAGTACTTC. Translating it yields CASSEGGPNYEQYF.

The gene calls are TRBV24-1 and TRBJ2-2; 10 bases line up with TRBD1. Germline V gene sequence: CDR1 KGHDR, CDR2 SFDVKD. CDR3 length equals 15 residues. The J segment lost 6 bases and the V segment lost 9 bases, leaving 9 bases of the junction unmatched. The DNA for the CDR3 is TGTGCCACCTCCGGGACAGGGGTTTATGCCGGGGAGCTGTTTTTT. Translating gives CATSGTGVYAGELFF.

The rearrangement uses TRBV4-3 and TRBJ1-5; D is unclear. The V gene's germline CDR1 is LGHNA and CDR2 YSLEER. The CDR3 runs 15 residues. Deletions cut 0 bases from V and 5 bases from J, with 11 bases between. The CDR3 reads CASSQEPGNYQPQHF. The CDR3 DNA is TGCGCCAGCAGCCAAGAACCGGGGAATTATCAGCCCCAGCATTTT.

V is TRBV28 and J is TRBJ1-5; no clear D gene. Germline V lookup: CDR1 MDHEN, CDR2 SYDVKM. The CDR3 totals 14 residues. Trimming removed 7 bases from V and 0 bases from J, with 10 bases in between. The CDR3 DNA reads TGTGCCAGCAACAGAGTTCTTAGCAATCAGCCCCAGCATTTT. Protein: CASNRVLSNQPQHF.

This clonotype has a count of ten or more. The chain combines TRBV7-9 with TRBJ2-3; a weak D match, TRBD2 (5 bases). Between the trimmed V and J ends, which lost 3 bases and 2 bases, there was a span of 9 bases. CDR1 SEHNR and CDR2 FQNEAQ come from the germline V gene (reference sequence). This CDR3 comprises 14 residues. CDR3 loop: CASSLEATTDTQYF. The CDR3 bases are TGTGCCAGCAGCTTGGAGGCGACCACAGATACGCAGTATTTT.